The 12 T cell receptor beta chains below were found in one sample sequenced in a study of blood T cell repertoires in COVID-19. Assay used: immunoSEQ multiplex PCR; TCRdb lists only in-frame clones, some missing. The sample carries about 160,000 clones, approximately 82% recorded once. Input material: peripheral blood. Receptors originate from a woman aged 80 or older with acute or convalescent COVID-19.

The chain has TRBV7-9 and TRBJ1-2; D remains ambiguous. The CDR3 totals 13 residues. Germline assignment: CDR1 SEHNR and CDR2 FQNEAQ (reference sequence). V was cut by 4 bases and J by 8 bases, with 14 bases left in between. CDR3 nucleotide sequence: TGTGCCAGCAGCTGGAAAGCGGAGACGGGCTACACCTTC. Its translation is CASSWKAETGYTF. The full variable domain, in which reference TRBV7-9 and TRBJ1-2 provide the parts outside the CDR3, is DTGVSQNPRHKITKRGQNVTFRCDPISEHNRLYWYRQTLGQGPEFLTYFQNEAQLEKSRLLSDRFSAERPKGSFSTLEIQRTEQGDSAMYLCASSWKAETGYTFGSGTRLTVV.

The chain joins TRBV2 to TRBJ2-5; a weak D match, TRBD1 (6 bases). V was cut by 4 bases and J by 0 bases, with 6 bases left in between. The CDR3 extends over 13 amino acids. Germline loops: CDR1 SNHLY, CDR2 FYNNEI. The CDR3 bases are TGTGCCAGCAGTGGACAGGACCAAGAGACCCAGTACTTC. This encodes CASSGQDQETQYF. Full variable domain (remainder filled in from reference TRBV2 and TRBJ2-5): EPEVTQTPSHQVTQMGQEVILRCVPISNHLYFYWYRQILGQKVEFLVSFYNNEISEKSEIFDDQFSVERPDGSNFTLKIRSTKLEDSAMYFCASSGQDQETQYFGPGTRLLVL.

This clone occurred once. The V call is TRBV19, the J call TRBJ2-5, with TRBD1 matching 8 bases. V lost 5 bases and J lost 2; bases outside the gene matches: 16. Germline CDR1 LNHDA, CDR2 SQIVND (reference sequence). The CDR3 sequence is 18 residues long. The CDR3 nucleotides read TGTGCCAGTAGTGTTCGGACCACAGGGGGAATTTTACAAGAGACCCAGTACTTC. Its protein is CASSVRTTGGILQETQYF.

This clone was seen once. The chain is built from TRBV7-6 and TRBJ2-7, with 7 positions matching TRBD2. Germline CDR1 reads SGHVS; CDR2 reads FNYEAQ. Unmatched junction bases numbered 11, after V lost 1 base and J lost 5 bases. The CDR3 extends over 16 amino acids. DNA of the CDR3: TGTGCCAGCAGCTTAGGGTGGGGCGGGAGAACCCACGAGCAGTACTTC. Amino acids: CASSLGWGGRTHEQYF.

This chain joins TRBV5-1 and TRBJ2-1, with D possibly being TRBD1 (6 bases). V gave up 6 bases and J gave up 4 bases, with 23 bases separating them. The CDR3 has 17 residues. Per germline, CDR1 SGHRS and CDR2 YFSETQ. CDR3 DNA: TGCGCCAGCACTACCTTGGGGAGAAAAGGGGGATACAATGAGCAGTTCTTC. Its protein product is CASTTLGRKGGYNEQFF.

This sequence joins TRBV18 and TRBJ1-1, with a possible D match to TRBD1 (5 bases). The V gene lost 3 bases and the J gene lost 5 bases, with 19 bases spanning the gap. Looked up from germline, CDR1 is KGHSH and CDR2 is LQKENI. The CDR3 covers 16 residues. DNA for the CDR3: TGTGCCAGCTCACCCCTACCTATTGGACAAGGGACTGAAGCTTTCTTT. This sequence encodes CASSPLPIGQGTEAFF.

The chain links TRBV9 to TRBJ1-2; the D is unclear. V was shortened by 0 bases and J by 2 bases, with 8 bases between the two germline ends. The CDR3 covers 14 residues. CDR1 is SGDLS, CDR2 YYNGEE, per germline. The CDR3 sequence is CASSVGMQNYGYTF. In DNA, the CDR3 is TGTGCCAGCAGCGTAGGAATGCAGAACTATGGCTACACCTTC.

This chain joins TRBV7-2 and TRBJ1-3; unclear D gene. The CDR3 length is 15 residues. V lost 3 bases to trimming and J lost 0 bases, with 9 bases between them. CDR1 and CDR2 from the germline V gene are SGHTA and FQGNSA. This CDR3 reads CASSFTSRSGNTIYF. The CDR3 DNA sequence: TGTGCCAGCAGCTTTACTTCCCGCTCTGGAAACACCATATATTTT.

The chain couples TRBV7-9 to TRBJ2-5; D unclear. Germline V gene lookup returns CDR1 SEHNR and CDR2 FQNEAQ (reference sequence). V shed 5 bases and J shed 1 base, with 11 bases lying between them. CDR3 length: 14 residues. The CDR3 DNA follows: TGTGCCAGCAGCCCGACTGGATCCCAAGAGACCCAGTACTTC. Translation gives CASSPTGSQETQYF.

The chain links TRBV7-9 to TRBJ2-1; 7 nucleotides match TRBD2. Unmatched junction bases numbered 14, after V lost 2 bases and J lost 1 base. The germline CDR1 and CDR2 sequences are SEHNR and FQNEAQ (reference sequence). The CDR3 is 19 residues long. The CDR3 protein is CASSLRLGLAGKSYNEQFF. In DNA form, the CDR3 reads TGTGCCAGCAGCTTAAGGTTGGGGTTAGCGGGCAAATCCTACAATGAGCAGTTCTTC.

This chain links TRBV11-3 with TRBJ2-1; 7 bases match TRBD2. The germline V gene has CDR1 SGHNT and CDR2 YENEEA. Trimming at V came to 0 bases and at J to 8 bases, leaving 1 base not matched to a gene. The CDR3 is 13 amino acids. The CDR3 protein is CASSLEAGDEQFF. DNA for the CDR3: TGTGCCAGCAGCTTAGAGGCGGGAGATGAGCAGTTCTTC.

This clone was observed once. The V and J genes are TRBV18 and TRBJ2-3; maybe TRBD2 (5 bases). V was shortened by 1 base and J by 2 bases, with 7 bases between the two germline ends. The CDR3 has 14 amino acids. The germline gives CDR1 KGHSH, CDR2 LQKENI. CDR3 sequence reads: CASSPRAATDTQYF. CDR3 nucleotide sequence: TGTGCCAGCTCACCACGAGCGGCCACAGATACGCAGTATTTT.